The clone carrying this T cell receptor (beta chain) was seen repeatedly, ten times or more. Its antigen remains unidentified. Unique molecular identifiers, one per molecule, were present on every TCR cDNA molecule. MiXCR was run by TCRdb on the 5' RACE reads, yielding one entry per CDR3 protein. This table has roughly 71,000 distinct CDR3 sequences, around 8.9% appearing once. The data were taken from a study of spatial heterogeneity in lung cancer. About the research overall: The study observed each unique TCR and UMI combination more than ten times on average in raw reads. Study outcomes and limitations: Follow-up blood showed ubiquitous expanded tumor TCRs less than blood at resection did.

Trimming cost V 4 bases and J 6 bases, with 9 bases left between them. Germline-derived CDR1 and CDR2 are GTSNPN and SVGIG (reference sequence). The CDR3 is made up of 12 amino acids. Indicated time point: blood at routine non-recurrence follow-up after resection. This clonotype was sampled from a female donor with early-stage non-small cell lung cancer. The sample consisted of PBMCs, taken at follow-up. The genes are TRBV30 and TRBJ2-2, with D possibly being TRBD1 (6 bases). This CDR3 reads CAWNTGSGELFF. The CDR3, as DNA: TGTGCCTGGAACACAGGGTCCGGGGAGCTGTTTTTT. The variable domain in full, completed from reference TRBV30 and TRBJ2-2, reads SQTIHQWPATLVQPVGSPLSLECTVEGTSNPNLYWYRQAAGRGLQLLFYSVGIGQISSEVPQNLSASRPQDRQFILSSKKLLLSDSGFYLCAWNTGSGELFFGEGSRLTVL.